A selection of T cell receptor beta chains follows, all from one sample in a study of blood T cell repertoires in COVID-19. This table comes from immunoSEQ multiplex PCR, and its TCRdb copy is limited to in-frame clones, with some not included. The sample includes 140,000 to 150,000 clones, 84% seen only once; the top ten take about 38%. The sequenced material came from peripheral blood. The source is a human donor in a cohort sampled during active COVID-19. CDR3s include the opening cysteine and the closing phenylalanine or tryptophan. D genes are given only for firm matches. Part of the rows lack a size; the others show once, few, many or a class for expanded clones.

>.|.|TRBV12-3/TRBV12-4|TRBJ1-2
CASRRQDRGYTF
TGTGCCAGCAGACGACAGGATCGAGGCTACACCTTC
>TRBD1|.|TRBV5-1|TRBJ2-7
CASGSRTGIDEQYF
TGCGCCAGTGGTTCGAGGACAGGGATCGACGAGCAGTACTTC
>TRBD1|.|TRBV9|TRBJ2-2
CASSQRQGPTGELFF
TGTGCCAGCAGCCAGAGACAGGGGCCCACCGGGGAGCTGTTTTTT
>.|.|TRBV7-2|TRBJ2-7
CASSFAGMGYEQYF
TGTGCCAGCAGCTTTGCAGGGATGGGCTACGAGCAGTACTTC
>.|.|TRBV28|TRBJ1-2
CASRSRGATNYGYTF
TGTGCCAGCAGGTCCAGGGGCGCTACTAACTATGGCTACACCTTC
>TRBD2|.|TRBV10-3|TRBJ2-1
CAITPTSGGGYNEQFF
TGTGCCATCACACCGACTAGCGGGGGGGGCTACAATGAGCAGTTCTTC
>TRBD2|.|TRBV24-1|TRBJ2-3
CATSDSAGGVADTQYF
TGTGCCACCAGTGATTCGGCGGGGGGGGTCGCAGATACGCAGTATTTT
>TRBD1|.|TRBV15|TRBJ2-3
CATSRALRTGRTASTDTQYF
TGTGCCACCAGCAGAGCCCTGCGGACAGGCCGAACCGCTAGCACAGATACGCAGTATTTT
>.|.|TRBV7-8|TRBJ2-7
CASSLERGYYEQYF
TGTGCCAGCAGCTTAGAAAGGGGGTACTACGAGCAGTACTTC
>.|.|TRBV19|TRBJ1-2
CASSISWPGNYGYTF
TGTGCCAGTAGTATTAGTTGGCCAGGGAACTATGGCTACACCTTC
>TRBD1|.|TRBV6-6|TRBJ2-7
CASNYNRDRGPYEQYF
TGTGCCAGCAACTACAACCGGGACAGGGGGCCCTACGAGCAGTACTTC
>TRBD2|few|TRBV7-9|TRBJ2-7
CASRTSGSSYEQYF
TGTGCCAGCAGGACTAGCGGCAGCTCCTACGAGCAGTACTTC
>.|.|TRBV7-8|TRBJ2-6
CASSLSSVSSGANVLTF
TGTGCCAGCAGCTTAAGCTCGGTGAGCTCTGGGGCCAACGTCCTGACTTTC
>.|.|TRBV7-3|TRBJ2-1
CASSPSGQAGGYNEQFF
TGTGCCAGCAGCCCCTCAGGCCAAGCGGGCGGCTACAATGAGCAGTTCTTC
>.|.|TRBV29-1|TRBJ2-1
CSVSYSDEQFF
TGCAGCGTTTCTTACAGTGATGAGCAGTTCTTC
>.|.|TRBV7-8|TRBJ2-2
CASKALRVGSGELFF
TGTGCCAGCAAGGCTCTGAGGGTAGGGAGCGGGGAGCTGTTTTTT
>TRBD1|once|TRBV5-1|TRBJ2-6
CASSLPGTGGSGANVLTF
TGCGCCAGCAGCCTTCCCGGGACAGGGGGCTCTGGGGCCAACGTCCTGACTTTC
>.|once|TRBV4-2|TRBJ1-4
CASSQDLGPGGEKLFF
TGTGCCAGCAGCCAAGATCTGGGACCGGGAGGGGAAAAACTGTTTTTT
>TRBD1|.|TRBV11-3|TRBJ2-7
CASSLTGDASYEQYF
TGTGCCAGCAGCTTAACAGGGGACGCCTCCTACGAGCAGTACTTC
>TRBD1|.|TRBV18|TRBJ1-2
CASSSSGTGGVRDYGYTF
TGTGCCAGCTCATCATCCGGGACAGGGGGCGTTAGGGACTATGGCTACACCTTC
>.|.|TRBV7-8|TRBJ2-3
CASSLAIGGQDTQYF
TGTGCCAGCAGCTTAGCGATCGGGGGGCAAGATACGCAGTATTTT
>.|.|TRBV25-1|TRBJ1-6
CASSEWANSPLHF
TGTGCCAGCAGTGAATGGGCGAATTCACCCCTCCACTTT